This T cell receptor beta chain was documented in a study of blood T cell repertoires in COVID-19. Study information: The origin of the acute and convalescent COVID-19 samples was the United States, Italy and Spain. Sources were T cells, B-cell-depleted T cells, or PBMCs; the material itself was cDNA or gDNA.

Germline V CDR1 and CDR2: LGHDT, YNNKEL (reference sequence). V dropped 1 base and J dropped 9 bases, with 4 bases sitting between them. The CDR3 is made up of 12 amino acids. Original methodology: Cell counts per sample came from amplifying reference gene primers. Sequencing was performed with immunoSEQ multiplex PCR; in TCRdb, only in-frame clones are kept and a portion is missing. V and J calls and clone size are those listed in that table; D and trimming were worked out from the DNA. The sample holds roughly 49,000 clones; less than 85% are singletons and the top ten take roughly 12%. This clonotype was obtained from a human donor in a cohort sampled during active COVID-19. This chain uses TRBV3-1 (or the pseudogene TRBV3-2) with TRBJ1-6; D is undetermined. Specimen: peripheral blood. CDR3 residues: CASSQVGSPLHF. In DNA, the CDR3 is TGTGCCAGCAGCCAAGTCGGTTCACCCCTCCACTTT.